The clone carrying this T cell receptor (beta chain) was recorded a few times. Antigen unknown. This sample is part of a study of lymphopenia after photon versus proton radiotherapy. Study outcomes and limitations: In patients who died, overall survival fell as post-nadir TCR diversity dropped more. Survival link was tested only in deceased patients; proton benefit remains a possibility. After the lymphocyte nadir, photon-treated repertoires showed oligoclonal expansion, especially of CD8+ Temra cells.

The method was immunoSEQ multiplex PCR; TCRdb's version includes in-frame clones alone and lacks a portion of them. The table shows 150,000 to 200,000 clones, with about 85% occurring only once. This CDR3 comprises 16 residues. V was pared by 1 base and J by 2 bases, with 12 bases between. Germline V gene sequence: CDR1 SEHNR, CDR2 FQNEAQ (reference sequence). This chain links TRBV7-9 with TRBJ1-5, with D tentatively TRBD1 (5 bases). This sequence was found in a man in his fifties with gastric cancer. The sequenced sample was peripheral blood, obtained from a patient treated with photon-based radiotherapy. CDR3 nucleotide sequence: TGTGCCAGCAGCTTAGTCCGGGGCTACGGCAATCAGCCCCAGCATTTT. It yields the protein CASSLVRGYGNQPQHF.